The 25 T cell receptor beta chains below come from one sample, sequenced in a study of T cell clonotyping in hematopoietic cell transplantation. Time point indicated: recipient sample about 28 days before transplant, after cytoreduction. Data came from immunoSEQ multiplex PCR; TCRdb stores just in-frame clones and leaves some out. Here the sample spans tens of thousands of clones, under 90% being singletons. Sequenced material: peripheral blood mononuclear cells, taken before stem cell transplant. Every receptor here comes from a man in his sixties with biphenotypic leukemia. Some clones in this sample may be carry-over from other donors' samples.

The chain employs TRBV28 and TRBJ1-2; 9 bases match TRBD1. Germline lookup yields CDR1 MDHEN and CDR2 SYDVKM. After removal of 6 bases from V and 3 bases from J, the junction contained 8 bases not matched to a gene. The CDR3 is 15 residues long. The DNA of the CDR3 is TGTGCCAGCAGCTCACAGGGGGCAGGGGACTATGGCTACACCTTC. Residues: CASSSQGAGDYGYTF.

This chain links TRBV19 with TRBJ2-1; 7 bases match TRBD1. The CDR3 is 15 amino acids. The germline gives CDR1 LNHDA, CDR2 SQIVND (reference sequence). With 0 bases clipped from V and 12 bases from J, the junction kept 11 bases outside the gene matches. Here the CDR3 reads CASSIDALQGLPQFF. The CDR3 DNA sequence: TGTGCCAGTAGTATAGACGCGCTACAGGGGCTACCGCAGTTCTTC.

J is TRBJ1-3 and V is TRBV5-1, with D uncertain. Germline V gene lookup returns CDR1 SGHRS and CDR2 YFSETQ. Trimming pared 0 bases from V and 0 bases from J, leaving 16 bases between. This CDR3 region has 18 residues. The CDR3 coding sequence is TGCGCCAGCAGCTTGGATGTTGTGCAGAGAACCTCTGGAAACACCATATATTTT. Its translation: CASSLDVVQRTSGNTIYF.

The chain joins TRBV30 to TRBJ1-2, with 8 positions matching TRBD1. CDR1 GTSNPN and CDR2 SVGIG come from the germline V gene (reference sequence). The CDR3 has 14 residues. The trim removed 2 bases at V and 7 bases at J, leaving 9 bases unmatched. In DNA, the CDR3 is TGTGCCTGGAGTTCCGGCAGGGGGCTTTTTGGCTACACCTTC. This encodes CAWSSGRGLFGYTF.

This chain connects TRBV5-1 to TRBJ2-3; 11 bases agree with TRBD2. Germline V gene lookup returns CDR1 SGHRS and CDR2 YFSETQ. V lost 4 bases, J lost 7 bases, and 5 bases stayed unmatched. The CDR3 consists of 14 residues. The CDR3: CASSPGTSGNTQYF. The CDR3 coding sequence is TGCGCCAGCAGCCCTGGGACTAGCGGCAATACGCAGTATTTT.

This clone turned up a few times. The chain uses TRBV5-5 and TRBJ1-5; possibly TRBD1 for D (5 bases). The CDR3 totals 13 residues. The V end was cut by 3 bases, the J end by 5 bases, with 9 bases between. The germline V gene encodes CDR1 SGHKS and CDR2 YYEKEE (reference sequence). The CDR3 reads CASSWDGDQPQHF. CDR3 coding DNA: TGTGCCAGCAGCTGGGACGGGGATCAGCCCCAGCATTTT.

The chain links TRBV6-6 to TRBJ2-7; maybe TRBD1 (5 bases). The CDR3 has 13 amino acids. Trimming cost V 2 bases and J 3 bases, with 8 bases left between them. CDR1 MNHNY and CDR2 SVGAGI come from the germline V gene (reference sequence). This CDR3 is CASSYAQGYEQYF. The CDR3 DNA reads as TGTGCCAGCAGTTACGCCCAGGGCTACGAGCAGTACTTC.

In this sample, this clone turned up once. The DNA of the CDR3 is TGTGCCAGCAGCCCCCTAGGGGGAGCTACCTACGAGCAGTACTTC. Encoded protein: CASSPLGGATYEQYF. The chain combines TRBV7-9 with TRBJ2-7, with TRBD1 as a possible D gene (6 bases). The CDR3 loop spans 15 amino acids. Between the trimmed V and J ends, which lost 5 bases and 2 bases, there was a span of 16 bases. Per germline, CDR1 SEHNR and CDR2 FQNEAQ (reference sequence).

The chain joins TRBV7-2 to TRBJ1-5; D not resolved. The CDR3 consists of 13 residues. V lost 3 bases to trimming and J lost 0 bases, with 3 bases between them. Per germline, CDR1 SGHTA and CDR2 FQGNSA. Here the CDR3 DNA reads TGTGCCAGCAGCTTCGTTAGCAATCAGCCCCAGCATTTT. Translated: CASSFVSNQPQHF.

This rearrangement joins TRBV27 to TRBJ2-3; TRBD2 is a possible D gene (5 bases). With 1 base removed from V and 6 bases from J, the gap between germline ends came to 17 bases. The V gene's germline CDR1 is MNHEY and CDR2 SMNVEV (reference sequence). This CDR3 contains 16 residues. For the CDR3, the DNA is TGTGCCAGCAGTTTATTGGCGGGCCGGGTTGCGGATACGCAGTATTTT. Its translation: CASSLLAGRVADTQYF.

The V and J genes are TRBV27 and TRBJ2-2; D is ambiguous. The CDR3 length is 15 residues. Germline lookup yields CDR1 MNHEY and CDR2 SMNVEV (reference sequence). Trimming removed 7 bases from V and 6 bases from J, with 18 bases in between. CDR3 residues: CASNSPSAGAGELFF. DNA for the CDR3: TGTGCCAGCAATTCCCCCTCAGCAGGCGCCGGGGAGCTGTTTTTT.

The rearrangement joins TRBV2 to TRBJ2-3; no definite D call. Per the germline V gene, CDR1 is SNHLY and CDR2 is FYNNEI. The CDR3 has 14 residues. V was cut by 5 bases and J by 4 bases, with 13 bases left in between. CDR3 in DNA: TGTGCCAGCAGTCCACTACTGGGCCCAGATACGCAGTATTTT. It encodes CASSPLLGPDTQYF. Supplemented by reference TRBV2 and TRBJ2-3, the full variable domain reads EPEVTQTPSHQVTQMGQEVILRCVPISNHLYFYWYRQILGQKVEFLVSFYNNEISEKSEIFDDQFSVERPDGSNFTLKIRSTKLEDSAMYFCASSPLLGPDTQYFGPGTRLTVL.

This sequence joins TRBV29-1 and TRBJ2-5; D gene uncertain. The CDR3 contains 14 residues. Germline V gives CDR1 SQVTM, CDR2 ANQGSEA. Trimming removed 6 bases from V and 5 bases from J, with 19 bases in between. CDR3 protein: CSVTFLGKRETQYF. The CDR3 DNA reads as TGCAGCGTGACCTTTTTGGGAAAGAGGGAGACCCAGTACTTC.

CDR3 loop: CASSSGGEYQETQYF. CDR3 DNA sequence: TGTGCCAGCAGCTCAGGGGGCGAGTACCAAGAGACCCAGTACTTC. The chain employs TRBV7-8 and TRBJ2-5, with 8 bases fitting TRBD1. V dropped 4 bases and J dropped 0; count of bases not matched to a gene: 4. This CDR3 region has 15 residues. Germline assignment: CDR1 SGHVS and CDR2 FQNEAQ.

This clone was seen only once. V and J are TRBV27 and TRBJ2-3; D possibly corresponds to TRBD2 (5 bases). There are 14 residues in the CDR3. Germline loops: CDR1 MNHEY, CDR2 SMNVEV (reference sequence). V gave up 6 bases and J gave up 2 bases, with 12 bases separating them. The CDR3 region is CASSPEGSTDTQYF. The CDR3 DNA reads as TGTGCCAGCAGCCCCGAGGGATCCACAGATACGCAGTATTTT.

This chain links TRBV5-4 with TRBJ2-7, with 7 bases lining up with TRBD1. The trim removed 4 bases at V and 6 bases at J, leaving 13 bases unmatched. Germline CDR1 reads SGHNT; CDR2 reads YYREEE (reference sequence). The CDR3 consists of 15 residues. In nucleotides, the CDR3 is TGTGCCAGCAGCAGGTTAGACAGGGTAGCGACCGAGCAGTACTTC. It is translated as CASSRLDRVATEQYF.

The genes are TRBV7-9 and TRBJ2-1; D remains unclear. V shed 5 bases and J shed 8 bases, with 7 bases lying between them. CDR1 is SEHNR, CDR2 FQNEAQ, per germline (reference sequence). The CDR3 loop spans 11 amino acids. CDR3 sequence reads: CASSARDEQFF. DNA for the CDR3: TGTGCCAGCAGCGCGCGTGATGAGCAGTTCTTC. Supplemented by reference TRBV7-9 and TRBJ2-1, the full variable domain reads DTGVSQNPRHKITKRGQNVTFRCDPISEHNRLYWYRQTLGQGPEFLTYFQNEAQLEKSRLLSDRFSAERPKGSFSTLEIQRTEQGDSAMYLCASSARDEQFFGPGTRLTVL.

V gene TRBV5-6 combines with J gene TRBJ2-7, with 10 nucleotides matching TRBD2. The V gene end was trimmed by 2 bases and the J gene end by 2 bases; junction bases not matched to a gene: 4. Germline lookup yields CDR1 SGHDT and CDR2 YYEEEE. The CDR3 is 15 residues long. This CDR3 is CASSFRTSGTYEQYF. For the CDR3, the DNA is TGTGCCAGCAGCTTCCGGACTAGCGGTACCTACGAGCAGTACTTC.

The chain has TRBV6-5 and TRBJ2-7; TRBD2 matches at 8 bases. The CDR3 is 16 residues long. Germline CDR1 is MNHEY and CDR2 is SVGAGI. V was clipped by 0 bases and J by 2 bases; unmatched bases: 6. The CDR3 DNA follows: TGTGCCAGCAGTTACTCAATGACTAGCGATACCTACGAGCAGTACTTC. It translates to CASSYSMTSDTYEQYF.

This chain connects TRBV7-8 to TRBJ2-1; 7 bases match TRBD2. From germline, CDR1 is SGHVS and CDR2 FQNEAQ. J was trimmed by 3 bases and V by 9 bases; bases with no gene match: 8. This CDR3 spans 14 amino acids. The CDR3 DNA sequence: TGTGCCAGTAGTAGGGCGGGAGTCTACAATGAGCAGTTCTTC. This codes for CASSRAGVYNEQFF.

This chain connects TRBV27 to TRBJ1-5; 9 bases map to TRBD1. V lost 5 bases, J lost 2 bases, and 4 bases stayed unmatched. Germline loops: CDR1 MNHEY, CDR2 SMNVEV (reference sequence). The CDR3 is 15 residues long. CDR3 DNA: TGTGCCAGCAGTACTAGGACAGGGGGCAATCAGCCCCAGCATTTT. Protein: CASSTRTGGNQPQHF.

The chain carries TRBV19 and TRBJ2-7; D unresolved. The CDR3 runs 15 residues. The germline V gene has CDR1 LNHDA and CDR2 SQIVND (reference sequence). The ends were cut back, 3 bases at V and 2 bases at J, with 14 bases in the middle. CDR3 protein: CASSMGSVNPYEQYF. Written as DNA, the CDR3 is TGTGCCAGTAGTATGGGCTCGGTGAATCCCTACGAGCAGTACTTC.

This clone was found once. The CDR3 region is CSVEARGETQYF. DNA of the CDR3: TGCAGCGTTGAAGCTCGTGGGGAGACCCAGTACTTC. V and J are TRBV29-1 and TRBJ2-5, with D uncertain. Trimming shortened V by 1 base and J by 5 bases, and 8 bases separated the two germline ends. Germline CDR1 is SQVTM and CDR2 is ANQGSEA. The CDR3 runs to 12 residues. The full variable domain, its missing parts supplied by reference TRBV29-1 and TRBJ2-5, is SAVISQKPSRDICQRGTSLTIQCQVDSQVTMMFWYRQQPGQSLTLIATANQGSEATYESGFVIDKFPISRPNLTFSTLTVSNMSPEDSSIYLCSVEARGETQYFGPGTRLLVL.

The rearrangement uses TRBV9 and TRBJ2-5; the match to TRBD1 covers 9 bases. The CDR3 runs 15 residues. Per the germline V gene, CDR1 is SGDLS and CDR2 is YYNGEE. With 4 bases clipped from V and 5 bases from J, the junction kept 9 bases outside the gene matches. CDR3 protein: CASSLPGQGGETQYF. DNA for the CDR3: TGTGCCAGCAGCTTACCGGGACAGGGAGGGGAGACCCAGTACTTC.

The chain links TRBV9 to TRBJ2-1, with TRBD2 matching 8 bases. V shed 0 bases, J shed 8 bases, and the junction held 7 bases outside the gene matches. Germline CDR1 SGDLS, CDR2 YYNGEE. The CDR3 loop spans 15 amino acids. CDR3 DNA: TGTGCCAGCAGCGTAGGCCAGCGGGAGTACTATGAGCAGTTCTTC. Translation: CASSVGQREYYEQFF.